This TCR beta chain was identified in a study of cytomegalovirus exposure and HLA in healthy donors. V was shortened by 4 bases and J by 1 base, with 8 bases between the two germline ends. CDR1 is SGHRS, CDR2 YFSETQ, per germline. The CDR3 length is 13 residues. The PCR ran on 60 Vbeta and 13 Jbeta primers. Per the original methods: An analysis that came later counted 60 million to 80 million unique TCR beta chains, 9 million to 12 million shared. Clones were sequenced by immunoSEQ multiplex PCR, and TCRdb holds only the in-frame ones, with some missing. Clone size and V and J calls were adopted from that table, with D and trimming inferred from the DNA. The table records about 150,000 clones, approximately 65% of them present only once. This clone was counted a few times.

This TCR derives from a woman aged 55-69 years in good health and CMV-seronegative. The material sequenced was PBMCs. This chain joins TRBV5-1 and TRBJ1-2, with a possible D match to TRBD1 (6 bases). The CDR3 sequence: CASSQGGNYGYTF. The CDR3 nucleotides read TGCGCCAGCAGCCAAGGGGGTAACTATGGCTACACCTTC. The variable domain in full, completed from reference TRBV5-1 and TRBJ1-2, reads KAGVTQTPRYLIKTRGQQVTLSCSPISGHRSVSWYQQTPGQGLQFLFEYFSETQRNKGNFPGRFSGRQFSNSRSEMNVSTLELGDSALYLCASSQGGNYGYTFGSGTRLTVV.